This T cell receptor (beta chain) appears in the sequencing data of a study of blood T cell repertoires in COVID-19. As for the study in general: Researchers got acute and convalescent COVID-19 samples from the United States, Italy and Spain. Sources were T cells, B-cell-depleted T cells, or PBMCs; the material itself was cDNA or gDNA.

The protocol was immunoSEQ multiplex PCR, while the TCRdb copy is restricted to in-frame clones and leaves out a portion. The sample lists 110,000 to 150,000 clones, 60% to 80% seen once, with over 6.5% in the top ten. The CDR3 contains 14 residues. V lost 2 bases, J lost 1 base, and 9 bases lay in between. CDR1 LGHDT and CDR2 YNNKEL come from the germline V gene (reference sequence). This sequence originates from a middle-aged man with active or convalescent COVID-19. The sequenced sample consisted of peripheral blood. J is TRBJ2-7 and V is TRBV3-1 (or the pseudogene TRBV3-2); no definite D call. The CDR3 is CASSQLAVSYEQYF. DNA for the CDR3: TGTGCCAGCAGCCAACTTGCGGTTTCCTACGAGCAGTACTTC.